This T cell receptor (beta chain) was sequenced during a study of graft-versus-host responses after intestinal transplantation. The overall study: Transplantation in recipients was multivisceral, liver-intestinal, or isolated intestinal. All recipients were given anti-thymocyte globulin induction, and tacrolimus and steroids were then administered for 3 to 4 years.

In the case of this clone: Its antigen is unknown.

Assay used: immunoSEQ multiplex PCR; TCRdb lists only in-frame clones, some missing. The table records roughly 80,000 clones, about 90% of them present only once. General observations from the study: Recipient-marrow GvH clones were detected, some having first appeared in ileum or blood. The presence of high graft-versus-host to host-versus-graft clonal ratios in allografts characterized patients with graft-donor T cell macrochimerism.

This CDR3 spans 15 amino acids. With 0 bases removed from V and 7 bases from J, the gap between germline ends came to 14 bases. Germline CDR1 is SGDLS and CDR2 is YYNGEE. Sequencing was performed on PBMCs, taken 98 days after intestinal transplantation. The rearrangement links TRBV9 to TRBJ2-1; D call uncertain. The receptor was isolated from a human patient who received an intestinal transplant, so some T cells may come from the graft donor. The DNA of the CDR3 is TGTGCCAGCAGCGTAGAAGGCGAAGGGTGGAATGAGCAGTTCTTC. This encodes CASSVEGEGWNEQFF. Full variable domain (outside the CDR3, taken from reference TRBV9 and TRBJ2-1): DSGVTQTPKHLITATGQRVTLRCSPRSGDLSVYWYQQSLDQGLQFLIQYYNGEERAKGNILERFSAQQFPDLHSELNLSSLELGDSALYFCASSVEGEGWNEQFFGPGTRLTVL.